The 16 T cell receptor beta chains presented below share a single source sample, sequenced in a study of cytotoxic CD8 clonotypes in ibrutinib-treated CLL. Libraries were prepared by immunoSEQ multiplex PCR; TCRdb keeps only in-frame clonotypes and omits some of them. The profile shows around 20,000 clones, about three quarters of them singletons. This material consisted of PBMCs, taken before ibrutinib treatment. The receptors were sampled from a human donor with chronic lymphocytic leukemia.

This clone was counted a single time. The gene calls are TRBV7-2 and TRBJ1-1; unclear D gene. The CDR3 covers 15 residues. Deletions cut 1 base from V and 3 bases from J, with 12 bases between. Germline V gene lookup returns CDR1 SGHTA and CDR2 FQGNSA. Written as DNA, the CDR3 is TGTGCCAGCAGCTTAGAACTGGGGAGGGACACTGAAGCTTTCTTT. Translating gives CASSLELGRDTEAFF.

The chain combines TRBV9 with TRBJ2-2, with D possibly TRBD1 on 5 matching bases. The CDR3 contains 14 residues. The germline V gene encodes CDR1 SGDLS and CDR2 YYNGEE. The ends were cut back, 2 bases at V and 4 bases at J, with 9 bases in the middle. Here the CDR3 reads CASSVRQGTGELFF. Written as DNA, the CDR3 is TGTGCCAGCAGCGTCCGGCAGGGCACCGGGGAGCTGTTTTTT.

The chain is built from TRBV5-8 and TRBJ2-7, with a possible D match to TRBD2 (5 bases). Germline values: CDR1 SGHTS, CDR2 YDEGEE. The ends were cut back, 1 base at V and 7 bases at J, with 9 bases in the middle. The CDR3 has 12 amino acids. The CDR3 here is CASSLSREEQYF. The CDR3 region has the DNA TGTGCCAGCAGCTTGTCGAGGGAGGAGCAGTACTTC. Together with reference TRBV5-8 and TRBJ2-7, the CDR3 gives the full variable domain: EAGVTQSPTHLIKTRGQQATLRCSPISGHTSVYWYQQALGLGLQFLLWYDEGEERNRGNFPPRFSGRQFPNYSSELNVNALELEDSALYLCASSLSREEQYFGPGTRLTVT.

The V gene is TRBV6-5, the J gene TRBJ1-2, with D unclear. The CDR3 is 14 amino acids. The V end was cut by 2 bases, the J end by 3 bases, with 10 bases between. Looked up from germline, CDR1 is MNHEY and CDR2 is SVGAGI. CDR3 region: CASSYVAGYYGYTF. The CDR3 DNA reads as TGTGCCAGCAGTTACGTAGCGGGATACTATGGCTACACCTTC.

V is TRBV30 and J is TRBJ2-7, with D possibly being TRBD2 (5 bases). Germline CDR1 and CDR2: GTSNPN and SVGIG (reference sequence). This CDR3 is built from 14 residues. Between the trimmed V and J ends, which lost 3 bases and 0 bases, there was a span of 12 bases. The CDR3 reads CAWSDGLSSYEQYF. CDR3 nucleotide sequence: TGTGCCTGGAGCGATGGACTGAGCTCCTACGAGCAGTACTTC. Using reference TRBV30 and TRBJ2-7 for the parts outside the CDR3, the full variable domain is SQTIHQWPATLVQPVGSPLSLECTVEGTSNPNLYWYRQAAGRGLQLLFYSVGIGQISSEVPQNLSASRPQDRQFILSSKKLLLSDSGFYLCAWSDGLSSYEQYFGPGTRLTVT.

Concerning this clone: Other DNA sequences in the sample encode the same CDR3. The chain's CDR3 is CASSRDRGETQYF. For the CDR3, the DNA is TGTGCCAGCAGCCGGGACAGGGGGGAGACCCAGTACTTC. The V and J genes are TRBV11-2 and TRBJ2-5, with 11 bases fitting TRBD1. This CDR3 comprises 13 residues. Germline V gene lookup returns CDR1 SGHAT and CDR2 FQNNGV. V dropped 5 bases and J dropped 5; count of bases not matched to a gene: 1.

The J gene is TRBJ2-7, the V gene TRBV6-5; D is ambiguous. This CDR3 comprises 14 residues. Trimming took 9 bases from V and 3 from J, leaving 18 bases between them. From germline, CDR1 is MNHEY and CDR2 SVGAGI. DNA of the CDR3: TGTGCCAGTTTCGCTTACCCTCATGTCTACGAGCAGTACTTC. It translates to CASFAYPHVYEQYF.

The chain is built from TRBV27 and TRBJ1-1, with D tentatively TRBD1 (5 bases). The germline V and J ends were trimmed by 3 bases and 11 bases, with 19 bases remaining between them. The germline CDR1 and CDR2 sequences are MNHEY and SMNVEV (reference sequence). The CDR3 runs to 14 residues. CDR3 DNA: TGTGCCAGCAGTTTGGGTCGGACAACCTCTAGGGCTTTCTTT. Translation: CASSLGRTTSRAFF.

The V gene is TRBV28, the J gene TRBJ2-3, with D possibly being TRBD2 (5 bases). Germline V gives CDR1 MDHEN, CDR2 SYDVKM. The V gene lost 5 bases and the J gene lost 9 bases, with 9 bases spanning the gap. The CDR3 totals 11 residues. The CDR3 DNA reads as TGTGCCAGCAGTGGGCCGGGGACGCAGTATTTT. Protein sequence: CASSGPGTQYF.

The V and J genes are TRBV7-8 and TRBJ2-7, with no clear D. The V end was cut by 5 bases, the J end by 0 bases, with 17 bases between. This CDR3 is 16 amino acids long. In germline, CDR1 is SGHVS, CDR2 FQNEAQ. The CDR3 DNA sequence: TGTGCCAGCAGCCCCACCCCGGGCAAAGACTCCTACGAGCAGTACTTC. This codes for CASSPTPGKDSYEQYF.

There are a few counts of this clone. The rearrangement joins TRBV27 to TRBJ1-5; tentatively, D is TRBD1 (5 bases). Germline V gene lookup returns CDR1 MNHEY and CDR2 SMNVEV (reference sequence). CDR3 length equals 14 residues. V was pared by 6 bases and J by 3 bases, with 12 bases between. DNA of the CDR3: TGTGCCAGCAGGCTACGGGGACTCAATCAGCCCCAGCATTTT. Translated, it gives CASRLRGLNQPQHF.

The chain joins TRBV4-1 to TRBJ1-5; TRBD1 is a possible D gene (5 bases). The CDR3 is 14 amino acids. CDR1 is MGHRA and CDR2 is YSYEKL in the germline V gene. V was trimmed by 3 bases and J by 0 bases, leaving 6 bases between them. The CDR3 here is CASSQGDSNQPQHF. In DNA, the CDR3 is TGCGCCAGCAGCCAGGGGGATAGCAATCAGCCCCAGCATTTT.

This chain joins TRBV12-5 and TRBJ1-1; 9 bases are shared with TRBD1. The CDR3 spans 15 residues. Trimming at V came to 1 base and at J to 11 bases, leaving 11 bases not matched to a gene. Germline-derived CDR1 and CDR2 are LGHNT and FRNRAP. In DNA, the CDR3 is TGTGCTAGTGGTTTGGAACATACAGGGGGCCAGGGGGCTTTCTTT. Encoded protein: CASGLEHTGGQGAFF.

This clone was counted only a few times. This chain uses TRBV6-6 with TRBJ2-2; 7 bases align to TRBD2. The germline V gene encodes CDR1 MNHNY and CDR2 SVGAGI (reference sequence). V shed 2 bases and J 4 bases; nucleotides not matched to a gene: 7. This CDR3 is 16 amino acids long. For the CDR3, the DNA is TGTGCCAGCAGTTACGCATGGGGGGGAGCCACCGGGGAGCTGTTTTTT. Encoded protein: CASSYAWGGATGELFF.

The rearrangement uses TRBV11-2 and TRBJ2-7; maybe TRBD2 (6 bases). Germline loops: CDR1 SGHAT, CDR2 FQNNGV. V was clipped by 5 bases and J by 4 bases, with 18 bases between them. The CDR3 loop spans 15 amino acids. CDR3 residues: CASSPLGGAGYEQYF. As DNA, the CDR3 is TGTGCCAGCAGCCCCCTCGGCGGGGCGGGATACGAGCAGTACTTC.

About this clone: Additional DNA sequences in this sample encode the identical CDR3. The chain carries TRBV19 and TRBJ2-1; 10 nucleotides line up with TRBD1. This CDR3 contains 14 residues. V dropped 4 bases and J dropped 4; count of bases not matched to a gene: 1. Germline CDR1 is LNHDA and CDR2 is SQIVND (reference sequence). CDR3 DNA: TGTGCCAGTAGTAAGGGACAGGGGTACAATGAGCAGTTCTTC. Encoded protein: CASSKGQGYNEQFF.